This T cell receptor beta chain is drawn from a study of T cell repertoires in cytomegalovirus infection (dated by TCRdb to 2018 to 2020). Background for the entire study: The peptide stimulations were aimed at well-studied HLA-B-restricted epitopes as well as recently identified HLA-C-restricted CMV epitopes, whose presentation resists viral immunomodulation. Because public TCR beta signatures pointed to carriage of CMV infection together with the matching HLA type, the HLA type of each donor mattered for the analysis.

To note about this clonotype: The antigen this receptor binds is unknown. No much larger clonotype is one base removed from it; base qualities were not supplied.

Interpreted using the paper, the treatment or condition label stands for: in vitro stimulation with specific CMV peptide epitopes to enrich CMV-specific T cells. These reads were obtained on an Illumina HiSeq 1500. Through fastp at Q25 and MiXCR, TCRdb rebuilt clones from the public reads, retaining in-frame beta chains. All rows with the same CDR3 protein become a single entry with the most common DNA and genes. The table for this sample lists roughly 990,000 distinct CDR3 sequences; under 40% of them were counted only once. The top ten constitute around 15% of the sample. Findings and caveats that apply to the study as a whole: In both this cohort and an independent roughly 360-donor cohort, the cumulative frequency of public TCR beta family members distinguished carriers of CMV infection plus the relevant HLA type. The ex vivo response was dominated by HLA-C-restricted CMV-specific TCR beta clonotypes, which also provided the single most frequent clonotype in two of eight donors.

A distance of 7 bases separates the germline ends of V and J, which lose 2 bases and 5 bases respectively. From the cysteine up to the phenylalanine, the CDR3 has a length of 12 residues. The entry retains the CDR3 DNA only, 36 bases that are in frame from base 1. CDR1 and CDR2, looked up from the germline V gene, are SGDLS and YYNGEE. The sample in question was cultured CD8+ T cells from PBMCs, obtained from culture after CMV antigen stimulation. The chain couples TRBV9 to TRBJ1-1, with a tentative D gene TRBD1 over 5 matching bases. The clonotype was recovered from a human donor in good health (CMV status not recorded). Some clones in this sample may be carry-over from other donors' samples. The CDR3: CASSVWGTEAFF. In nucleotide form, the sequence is TGTGCCAGCAGCGTTTGGGGGACTGAAGCTTTCTTT.